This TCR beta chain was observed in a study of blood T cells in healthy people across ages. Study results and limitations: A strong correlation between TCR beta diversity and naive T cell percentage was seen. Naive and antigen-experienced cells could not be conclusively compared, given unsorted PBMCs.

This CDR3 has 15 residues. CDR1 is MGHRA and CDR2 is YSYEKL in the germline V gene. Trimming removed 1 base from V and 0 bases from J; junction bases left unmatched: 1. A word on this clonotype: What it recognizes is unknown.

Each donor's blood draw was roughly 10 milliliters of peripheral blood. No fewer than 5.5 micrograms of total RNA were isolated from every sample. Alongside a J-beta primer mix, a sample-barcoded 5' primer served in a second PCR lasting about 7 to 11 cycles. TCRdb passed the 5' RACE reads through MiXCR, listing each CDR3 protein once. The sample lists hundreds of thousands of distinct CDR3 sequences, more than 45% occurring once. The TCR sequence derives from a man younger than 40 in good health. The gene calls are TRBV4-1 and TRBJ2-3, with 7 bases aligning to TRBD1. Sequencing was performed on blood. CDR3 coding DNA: TGCGCCAGCAGCCAAGTGGACAGGAGCACAGATACGCAGTATTTT. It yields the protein CASSQVDRSTDTQYF.